This T cell receptor beta chain was observed in a study of regulatory T cells in long-lasting Graves disease. Both iRepertoire HTBI primers and Arm-PCR of CDR3 regions were used to build the TCR beta libraries. TCRdb processed the multiplex PCR reads anew with MiXCR; each CDR3 protein has one entry. The data contain approximately 540,000 distinct CDR3 sequences, about 12% of them singletons. Trimming stripped 2 bases from V and 0 bases from J, with 10 bases between. Germline V gene lookup returns CDR1 MNHNS and CDR2 SASEGT. The CDR3 consists of 15 residues. This clonotype was seen many times. Time point denoted: newly diagnosed GD, antithyroid drugs for less than 3 months. Scientists built the TCR library using RNA that was extracted from PBMCs. An endocrinology department in Xi'an, China, recruited the patients. The same sample was also studied in work on T cells in Graves' hyperthyroidism and ophthalmopathy.

The gene calls are TRBV6-1 and TRBJ1-1, with D possibly being TRBD1 (6 bases). The sequence derives from a woman in her 30s with Graves disease. The sample here was peripheral blood mononuclear cells (PBMCs), taken at new diagnosis, from a patient treated with antithyroid drugs. CDR3 protein: CASSEKDSLNTEAFF. The CDR3 DNA is TGTGCCAGCAGTGAAAAGGACAGCTTGAACACTGAAGCTTTCTTT.